Given below is one TCR beta chain in context. Its antigen is still unknown. No much larger clone exists at a distance of one base, and base qualities are not known. This sample was included in a study of blood T cells in healthy people across ages (dated by TCRdb to between 2014 and 2017). Background for the entire study: In model experiments, template switching captured about one uniquely barcoded TCR beta cDNA molecule for every two T cells. Donors were grouped into four age groups: young (average about 15 years), middle-aged (roughly 40), aged (roughly 62) and long-lived (just over 80). The study analyzed two additional independent replicas of 1 million unique cDNA reads from the same blood draw for two donors, one aged 18 to 29 and one aged 80 or older. Age-related changes in TCR beta repertoire diversity were measured in the study by deep sequencing normalized with unique cDNA molecular identifiers. To avoid experimental bias, donors of different ages were spread randomly across the sequencing lanes. Study-wide findings and limitations: Because donor CMV infection status was unknown, age-related changes in expanded clonotypes were potentially confounded. A strong correlation was found between observed TCR beta diversity and the percentage of naive T cells measured by flow cytometry. Estimates of total diversity based on one million sequenced T cells were regarded as lower bounds and as underestimates. Observed TCR beta diversity per million T cells fell roughly linearly with age, and a significant reduction was already apparent by age roughly 40. The long-lived group showed more naive CD4+ T cells, fewer expanded clones and increased TCR diversity than the aged group, suggesting age selection. Because profiling used bulk unsorted PBMCs, naive and antigen-experienced compartments could not be compared conclusively.

The donors were roughly 40 Caucasian individuals from Russia, aged roughly 6 to 100 years, who were systemically healthy. About 9.8 milliliters of peripheral blood were drawn from each donor into EDTA-treated Vacutainer tubes. Ficoll-Paque density-gradient centrifugation was used to isolate PBMCs, with at least 6 million obtained per sample. Trizol reagent was used to extract total RNA from the PBMCs, yielding at least 6 micrograms per sample. Naive CD45RAhigh/CD27high T cell percentages were measured by flow cytometry on a PBMC aliquot from every donor. Including cysteine and phenylalanine, the CDR3 has 15 amino acids. This entry keeps only the CDR3 DNA: 45 bases, framed from base 1. CDR1 SGHRS and CDR2 YFSETQ were looked up in the germline V gene. A distance of 13 bases separates the germline ends of V and J, which lose 4 bases and 0 bases respectively. The library was built by means of 5' RACE. These reads were obtained on an Illumina HiSeq 2500. A second about 7 to 11 cycle PCR used a sample-barcoded 5' primer and a J-beta primer mix. A unique molecular identifier was introduced onto each TCR beta cDNA molecule by a template-switch 5' adaptor carrying 12 random nucleotides. At least 3 million CDR3-containing paired-end reads were obtained from each sample. First-strand cDNA was synthesized from all RNA with the Mint cDNA synthesis kit, primed by a TRBC-specific oligonucleotide. Following uracil-DNA glycosylase treatment, all cDNA underwent a first 18-cycle PCR with the universal primers M1SS and BC2_uni_R. Per the original workflow: Each sample was normalized by randomly selecting 1 million high-quality reads, each carrying a distinct molecular identifier. Instead of being binned into consensus sequences, reads with shared molecular identifiers were discarded. MiTCR, run with a Q25 quality threshold and the strictest error-elimination algorithm, handled CDR3 identification, clonotype clustering and error correction. Lower-bound total TCR beta diversity was estimated with a nonparametric unseen species model using Euler transformation. TCRdb reanalyzed the raw reads on its own, using fastp at Q25 for trimming and MiXCR for clone calling, and kept in-frame beta chains. For every CDR3 protein sequence, its rows merge into one entry that carries the most common genes and DNA. Here the V and J calls rest on TCRdb's processing, not on the authors' analysis. The sample table contains around 1.1 million distinct CDR3 sequences; only one count was recorded for 35% to 45% of them. 13% of the sample goes to the ten largest clones.

The sequence links TRBV5-1 to TRBJ1-1, and TRBD1 may be the D gene, going by 6 matching bases. The sample comprised blood. The receptor was derived from a man younger than 35 in good health. The DNA sequence follows: TGCGCCAGCAGCCCCGGACAGAAAATGAACACTGAAGCTTTCTTT. Its protein is CASSPGQKMNTEAFF.